This TCR beta chain was sequenced in a study of CD8 T cells in Susac syndrome. Study details: Within the group of sequenced Susac syndrome patients, more than five had active disease and roughly eight were in remission.

Study-wide results and caveats: Expansion of clones was not seen in the CD4+ T cell repertoires of Susac syndrome.

The CDR3 has 16 residues. Trimming at V came to 8 bases and at J to 1 base, leaving 8 bases not matched to a gene. Per the germline V gene, CDR1 is MGHDK and CDR2 is SYGVNS. The study sequenced TCR beta in blood CD8+ and CD4+ T cells. Concerning this clonotype: Its target is unknown.

The RNA, roughly 0.5 to 1 ug, was put through reverse transcription using random hexamers. Coverage of TCR beta CDR3 amplification by immunoSEQ multiplex PCR extended to 54 Vbeta and 13 Jbeta. One entry per CDR3 protein results from TCRdb running MiXCR on the immunoSEQ multiplex PCR reads. The table includes 170,000 or so distinct CDR3 sequences, 95% to 96% detected once. This chain links TRBV25-1 with TRBJ2-5; 12 bases fit TRBD2. Sequenced sample: CD4+ T cells from PBMCs. The TCR originated in a human donor with Susac syndrome. DNA of the CDR3: TGTGCCAGCTCGATGGCTAGCGGGGGGGCCCAAGAGACCCAGTACTTC. Protein sequence: CASSMASGGAQETQYF.